This TCR beta chain emerged from a study of blood T cells in healthy people across ages. General study findings and limits: Among T cells, TCR beta diversity per million cells dropped roughly linearly as age rose. More naive CD4+ cells and higher diversity were found in long-lived than in aged donors. The CMV status of each donor remained undetermined, and this could have confounded shifts in expanded clonotypes.

Primed by a sample-barcoded 5' primer and a J-beta primer mix, a second PCR proceeded for about 6 to 12 cycles. All samples yielded 2.5 million or more CDR3-containing paired-end reads. One entry per CDR3 protein, called by TCRdb with MiXCR from the 5' RACE reads. The sample yields approximately 820,000 distinct CDR3 sequences, around 45% seen once. With regard to this clonotype: What it binds is unknown.

This CDR3 region has 14 residues. CDR1 SGHDT and CDR2 YYEEEE come from the germline V gene. The sample comprised blood. This chain joins TRBV5-6 and TRBJ2-4; no firm D call. The DNA end is a closer match to TRBJ2-7, so the J assignment may be wrong. The receptor's source is a man aged 60 to 69 in good health. The CDR3 sequence is CATYRRISSYEQYF. Here the CDR3 DNA reads TGTGCCACTTACCGACGGATTTCCAGCTACGAGCAGTACTTC.